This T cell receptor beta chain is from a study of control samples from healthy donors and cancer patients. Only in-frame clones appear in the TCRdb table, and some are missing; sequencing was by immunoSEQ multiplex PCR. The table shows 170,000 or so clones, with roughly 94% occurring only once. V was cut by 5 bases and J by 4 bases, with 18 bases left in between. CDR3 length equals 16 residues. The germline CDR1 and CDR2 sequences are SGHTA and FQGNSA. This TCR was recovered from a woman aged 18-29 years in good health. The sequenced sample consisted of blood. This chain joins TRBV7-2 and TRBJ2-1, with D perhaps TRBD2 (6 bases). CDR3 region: CASSPLPGAQYNEQFF. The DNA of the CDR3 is TGTGCCAGCAGCCCCCTTCCGGGAGCTCAGTACAATGAGCAGTTCTTC.